This note documents a single T cell receptor beta chain sequence. It lacks a known antigen. No base quality values were provided; no much bigger clone lies one nucleotide off. These data are taken from a study of T cell repertoires in cytomegalovirus infection (dated by TCRdb to between 2019 and 2020). In terms of the full investigation: Because public TCR beta signatures pointed to carriage of CMV infection together with the matching HLA type, the HLA type of each donor mattered for the analysis.

General study outcomes and caveats: Cumulative frequency of public TCR beta family members discriminated carriers of CMV infection plus the relevant HLA type in this cohort and an independent roughly 350-donor cohort. The ex vivo response was dominated by HLA-C-restricted CMV-specific TCR beta clonotypes, which also provided the single most frequent clonotype in two of eight donors.

V lost 2 bases and J lost 9 bases, and the count of bases not matched to a germline gene is 10. The CDR3 contains 15 residues, cysteine and phenylalanine counted. CDR3 DNA is the only sequence kept; it has 45 bases, read in frame from the first base. CDR1 and CDR2 (MNHEY, SVGEGT) derive from the germline V gene. Reads for this sample came from an Illumina HiSeq 1500. TCRdb passed the public sequencing reads through fastp at Q25 and MiXCR, retaining productive beta sequences. Duplicate CDR3 protein sequences are folded into a single record with the most common DNA and genes. For this sample there are about 160,000 distinct CDR3 sequences; about 15% appear just once. The top ten clones comprise approximately 18% of the sample.

This TCR was sampled from a human donor in good health (CMV status not recorded). Some clones in this sample may be carry-over from other donors' samples. The chain couples TRBV6-2 or TRBV6-3 to TRBJ2-1; the junction holds 7 bases that match TRBD2. Sequenced: CD8+ T cells from PBMCs. In nucleotides, the sequence is TGTGCCAGCAGTTACGGAGCGGGGCCCGCGGTTGAGCAGTTCTTC. Translated, it gives CASSYGAGPAVEQFF.